This TCR beta chain was profiled in a study of cytomegalovirus exposure and HLA in healthy donors. Whole-study context: The Caucasian-associated ancestry cluster contained 81% of the approximately 420 genotyped donors.

Study-level points and caveats: Reports state that TCR beta sequences accurately predicted most subjects' HLA-A and HLA-B alleles. As a later analysis revealed, most CMV-associated TCR beta chains appeared HLA-restricted. Later on, a genetic analysis was performed. It linked a missense variant in DCLRE1C with V- and J-gene trimming of TCR beta.

PCR employed 60 Vbeta and 13 Jbeta primers. The protocol was immunoSEQ multiplex PCR, while the TCRdb copy is restricted to in-frame clones and leaves out a portion. The table lists 150,000 or so clones, about four fifths of them singletons. Trimming took off 5 bases at V and 4 bases at J, with 24 bases between the two ends. CDR1 is SEHNR and CDR2 is FQNEAQ in the germline V gene (reference sequence). This CDR3 has 18 amino acids. As to this clone: The target antigen is unknown.

The receptor was isolated from a woman aged 18 to 35 in good health and CMV-seropositive. Sequenced sample: PBMCs. The V and J genes are TRBV7-9 and TRBJ2-1; TRBD2 is a possible D gene (6 bases). The CDR3 coding sequence is TGTGCCAGCAGCCCTCTCTCCCGGGGGACCCTGGAGTACAATGAGCAGTTCTTC. Its translation: CASSPLSRGTLEYNEQFF.